Given below is one T cell receptor beta chain in context. Its antigen is currently unknown. Profiled with immunoSEQ multiplex PCR; TCRdb holds only in-frame clones, not every one. The sample has 9,200 or so clones, around 97% seen once. This entry is derived from a study of T cell clonotyping in hematopoietic cell transplantation. V gave up 7 bases and J gave up 4 bases, with 8 bases separating them. The CDR3 runs to 13 residues. In germline, CDR1 is LNHDA, CDR2 SQIVND (reference sequence). Study findings and constraints: CD4 and CD8 repertoire contributions could not be separated without sorting. Few recipient clonotypes overlapped donors; over 95% were de novo at given depth.

The sequencing here drew on peripheral blood mononuclear cells, taken 100 days after allogeneic stem cell transplant. The chain carries TRBV19 and TRBJ1-6; TRBD1 is a possible D gene (5 bases). This receptor was obtained from a male patient in his sixties who had an allogeneic stem cell transplant from a related donor, so the T cells may come from the graft donor. Some clones in this sample may be carry-over from other donors' samples. CDR3 bases: TGTGCCAGTACCCGACAGTATAATTCACCCCTCCACTTT. Its translation: CASTRQYNSPLHF.